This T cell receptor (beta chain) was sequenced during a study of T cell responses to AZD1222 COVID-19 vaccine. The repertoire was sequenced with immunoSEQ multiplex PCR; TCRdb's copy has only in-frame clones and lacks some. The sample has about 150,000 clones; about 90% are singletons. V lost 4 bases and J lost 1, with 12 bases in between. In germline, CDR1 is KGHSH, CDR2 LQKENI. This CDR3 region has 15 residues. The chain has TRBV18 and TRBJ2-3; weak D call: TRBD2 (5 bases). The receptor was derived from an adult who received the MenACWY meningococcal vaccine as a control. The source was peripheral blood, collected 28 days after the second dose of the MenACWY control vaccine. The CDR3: CASSLNPGGTDTQYF. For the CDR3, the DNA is TGTGCCAGCTCACTCAATCCCGGGGGCACAGATACGCAGTATTTT.